This TCR beta chain appears in the sequencing data of a study of OX40 agonist ivuxolimab in advanced cancers. Study in general: Participants averaged approximately 61 years of age (range about 23 to 80) and were under 90% male. Two patients with cutaneous melanoma and one with hepatocellular carcinoma, three in total, showed partial responses.

Broader study findings: The study observed clonal expansion of CD4+ and CD8+ blood T cells by week 6 at 0.1 to 3.0 mg/kg. Fewer expanded clones were found on average in CD4+ than in CD8+ T cells.

Germline lookup yields CDR1 SNHLY and CDR2 FYNNEI. CDR3 length equals 16 residues. V was trimmed by 5 bases and J by 4 bases, leaving 20 bases between them. As for this clone: Its specificity is not known.

Profiled with immunoSEQ multiplex PCR; TCRdb holds only in-frame clones, not every one. The sample lists under 65,000 clones; more than 80% were seen once. The sequencing here drew on CD4+ or CD8+ T cells sorted from blood, taken in a trial of the OX40 agonist ivuxolimab. The clonotype was recovered from an adult with an advanced solid tumor such as melanoma, head and neck, liver or kidney cancer. V is TRBV2 and J is TRBJ1-1, with D possibly matching TRBD1 (6 bases). The CDR3 loop is CASSPGTSPQGTEAFF. The CDR3 DNA follows: TGTGCCAGCAGTCCCGGGACAAGCCCCCAGGGCACTGAAGCTTTCTTT.